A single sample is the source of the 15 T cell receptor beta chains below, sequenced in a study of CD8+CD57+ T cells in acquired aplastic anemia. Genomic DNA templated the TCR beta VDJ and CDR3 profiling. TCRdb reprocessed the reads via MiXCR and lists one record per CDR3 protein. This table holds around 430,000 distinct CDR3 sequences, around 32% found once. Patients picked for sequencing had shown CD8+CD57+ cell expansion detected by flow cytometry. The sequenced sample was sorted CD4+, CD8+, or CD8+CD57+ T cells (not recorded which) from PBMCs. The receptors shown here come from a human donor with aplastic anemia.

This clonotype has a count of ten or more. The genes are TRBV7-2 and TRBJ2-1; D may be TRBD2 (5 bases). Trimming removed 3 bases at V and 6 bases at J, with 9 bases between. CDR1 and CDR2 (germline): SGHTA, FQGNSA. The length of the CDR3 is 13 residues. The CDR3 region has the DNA TGTGCCAGCAGCTTTAGAGCGGCCAATGAGCAGTTCTTC. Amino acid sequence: CASSFRAANEQFF. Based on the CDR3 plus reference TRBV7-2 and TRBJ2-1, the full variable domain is GAGVSQSPSNKVTEKGKDVELRCDPISGHTALYWYRQSLGQGLEFLIYFQGNSAPDKSGLPSDRFSAERTGGSVSTLTIQRTQQEDSAVYLCASSFRAANEQFFGPGTRLTVL.

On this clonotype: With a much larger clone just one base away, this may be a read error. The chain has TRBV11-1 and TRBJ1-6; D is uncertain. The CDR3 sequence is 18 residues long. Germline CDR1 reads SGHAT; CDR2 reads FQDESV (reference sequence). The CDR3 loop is CACSTSPLTSSYNSPLHF. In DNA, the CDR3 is TGTGCCTGCAGCACAAGCCCTCTGACAAGCTCCTATAATTCACCCCTCCACTTT.

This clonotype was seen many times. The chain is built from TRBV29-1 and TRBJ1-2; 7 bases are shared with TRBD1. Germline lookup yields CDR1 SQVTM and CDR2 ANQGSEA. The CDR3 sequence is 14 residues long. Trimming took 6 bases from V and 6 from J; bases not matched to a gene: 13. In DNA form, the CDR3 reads TGCAGCGTGTCTGAGACAGGGCGTGGGGATGGCTACACCTTC. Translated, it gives CSVSETGRGDGYTF.

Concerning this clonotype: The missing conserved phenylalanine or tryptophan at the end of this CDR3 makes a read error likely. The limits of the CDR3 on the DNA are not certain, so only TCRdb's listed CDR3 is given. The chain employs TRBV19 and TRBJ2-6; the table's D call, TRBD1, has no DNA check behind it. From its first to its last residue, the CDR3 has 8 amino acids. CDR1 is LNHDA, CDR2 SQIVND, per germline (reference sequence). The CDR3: CASSPWTS.

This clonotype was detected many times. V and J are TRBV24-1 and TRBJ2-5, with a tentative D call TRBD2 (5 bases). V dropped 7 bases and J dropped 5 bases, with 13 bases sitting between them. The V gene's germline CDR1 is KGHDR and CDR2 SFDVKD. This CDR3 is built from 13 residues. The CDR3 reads CATSYRERETQYF. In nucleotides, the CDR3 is TGTGCCACCAGCTACCGGGAACGGGAGACCCAGTACTTC.

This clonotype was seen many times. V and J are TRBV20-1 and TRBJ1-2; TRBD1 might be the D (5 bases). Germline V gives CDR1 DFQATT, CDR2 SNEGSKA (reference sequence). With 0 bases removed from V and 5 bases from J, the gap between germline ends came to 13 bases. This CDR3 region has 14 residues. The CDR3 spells CSARDGGLKYGYTF. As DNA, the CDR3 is TGCAGTGCTAGAGATGGGGGACTGAAGTATGGCTACACCTTC.

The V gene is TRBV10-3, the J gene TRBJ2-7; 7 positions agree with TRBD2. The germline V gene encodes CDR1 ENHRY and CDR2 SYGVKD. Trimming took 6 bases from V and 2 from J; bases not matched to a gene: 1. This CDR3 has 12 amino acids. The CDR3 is CAISGLAYEQYF. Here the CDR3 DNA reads TGTGCCATCAGCGGACTAGCCTACGAGCAGTACTTC.

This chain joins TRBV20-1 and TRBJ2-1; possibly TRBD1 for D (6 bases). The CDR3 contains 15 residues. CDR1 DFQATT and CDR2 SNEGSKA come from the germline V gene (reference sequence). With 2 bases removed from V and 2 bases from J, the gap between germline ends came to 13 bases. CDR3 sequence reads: CSARKAGTTYNEQFF. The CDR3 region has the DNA TGCAGTGCTAGAAAGGCCGGGACAACCTACAATGAGCAGTTCTTC.

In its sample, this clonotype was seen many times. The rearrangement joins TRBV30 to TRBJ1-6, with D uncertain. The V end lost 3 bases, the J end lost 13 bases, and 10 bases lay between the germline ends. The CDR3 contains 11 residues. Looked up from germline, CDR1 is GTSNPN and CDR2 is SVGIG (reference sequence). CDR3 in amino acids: CAWSWEGPLHF. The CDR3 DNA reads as TGTGCCTGGAGCTGGGAGGGTCCCCTCCACTTT.

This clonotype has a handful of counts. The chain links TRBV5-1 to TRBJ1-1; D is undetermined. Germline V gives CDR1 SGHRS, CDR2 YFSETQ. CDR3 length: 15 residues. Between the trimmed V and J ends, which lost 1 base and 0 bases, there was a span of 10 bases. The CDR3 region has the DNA TGCGCCAGCAGCTTGTCTACGGCTTTGAACACTGAAGCTTTCTTT. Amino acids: CASSLSTALNTEAFF.

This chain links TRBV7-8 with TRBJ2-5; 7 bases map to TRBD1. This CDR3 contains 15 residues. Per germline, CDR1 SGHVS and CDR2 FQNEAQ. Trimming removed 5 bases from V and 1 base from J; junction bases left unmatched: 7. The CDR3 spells CASSRSRGPQETQYF. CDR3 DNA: TGTGCCAGCAGCCGATCTAGGGGGCCCCAAGAGACCCAGTACTTC. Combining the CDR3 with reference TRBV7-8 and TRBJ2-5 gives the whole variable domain GAGVSQSPRYKVAKRGQDVALRCDPISGHVSLFWYQQALGQGPEFLTYFQNEAQLDKSGLPSDRFFAERPEGSVSTLKIQRTQQEDSAVYLCASSRSRGPQETQYFGPGTRLLVL.

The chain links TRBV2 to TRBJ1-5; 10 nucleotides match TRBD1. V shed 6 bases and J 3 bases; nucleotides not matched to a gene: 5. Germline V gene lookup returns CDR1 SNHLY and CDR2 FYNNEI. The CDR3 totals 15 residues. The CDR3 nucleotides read TGTGCCAGCAGAGAGGGACAGGGGAACAATCAGCCCCAGCATTTT. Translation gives CASREGQGNNQPQHF. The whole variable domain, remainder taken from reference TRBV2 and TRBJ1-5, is EPEVTQTPSHQVTQMGQEVILRCVPISNHLYFYWYRQILGQKVEFLVSFYNNEISEKSEIFDDQFSVERPDGSNFTLKIRSTKLEDSAMYFCASREGQGNNQPQHFGDGTRLSIL.

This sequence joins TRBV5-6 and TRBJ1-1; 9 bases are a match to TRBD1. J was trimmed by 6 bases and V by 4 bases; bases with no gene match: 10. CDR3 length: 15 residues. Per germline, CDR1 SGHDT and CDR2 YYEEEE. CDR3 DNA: TGTGCCAGCAGCCAACTGGGACAGGGTATCGCTGAAGCTTTCTTT. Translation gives CASSQLGQGIAEAFF. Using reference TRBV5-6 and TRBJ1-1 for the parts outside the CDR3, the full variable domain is DAGVTQSPTHLIKTRGQQVTLRCSPKSGHDTVSWYQQALGQGPQFIFQYYEEEERQRGNFPDRFSGHQFPNYSSELNVNALLLGDSALYLCASSQLGQGIAEAFFGQGTRLTVV.

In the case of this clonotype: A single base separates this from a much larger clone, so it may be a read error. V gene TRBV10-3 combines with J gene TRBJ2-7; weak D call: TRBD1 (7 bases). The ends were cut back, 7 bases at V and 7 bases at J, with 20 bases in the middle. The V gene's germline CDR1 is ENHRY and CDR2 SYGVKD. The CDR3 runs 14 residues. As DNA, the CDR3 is TGTGCCATCACCGGAGGGACAGCAAACAATGAGCAGTACTTC. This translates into CAITGGTANNEQYF.

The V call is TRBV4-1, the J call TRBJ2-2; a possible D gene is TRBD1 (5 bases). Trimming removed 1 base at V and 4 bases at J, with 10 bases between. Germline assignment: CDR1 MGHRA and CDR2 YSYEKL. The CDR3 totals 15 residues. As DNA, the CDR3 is TGCGCCAGCAGCCAAGGGCTTAGGGGCACCGGGGAGCTGTTTTTT. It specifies CASSQGLRGTGELFF.